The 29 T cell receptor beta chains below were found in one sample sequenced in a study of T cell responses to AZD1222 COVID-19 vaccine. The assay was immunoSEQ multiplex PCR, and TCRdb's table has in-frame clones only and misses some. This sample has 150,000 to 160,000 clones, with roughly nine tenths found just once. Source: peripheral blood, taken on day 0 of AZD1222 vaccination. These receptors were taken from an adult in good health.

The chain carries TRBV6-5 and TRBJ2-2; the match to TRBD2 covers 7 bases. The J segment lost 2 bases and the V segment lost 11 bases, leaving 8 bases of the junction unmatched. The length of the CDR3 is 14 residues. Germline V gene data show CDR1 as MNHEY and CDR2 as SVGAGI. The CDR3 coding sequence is TGTGCCTACTGGGCTAGCGGAAACACCGGGGAGCTGTTTTTT. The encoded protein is CAYWASGNTGELFF.

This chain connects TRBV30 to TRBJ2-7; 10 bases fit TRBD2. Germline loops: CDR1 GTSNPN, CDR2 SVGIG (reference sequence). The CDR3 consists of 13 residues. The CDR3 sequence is CAGAASGGYEQYF. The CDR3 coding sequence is TGTGCGGGGGCGGCTAGCGGGGGTTACGAGCAGTACTTC.

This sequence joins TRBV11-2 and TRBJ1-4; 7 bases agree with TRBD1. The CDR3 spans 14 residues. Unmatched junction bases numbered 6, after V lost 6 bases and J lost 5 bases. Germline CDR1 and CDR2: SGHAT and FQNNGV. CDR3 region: CASRPGTANEKLFF. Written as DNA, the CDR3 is TGTGCCAGCAGACCCGGGACAGCAAATGAAAAACTGTTTTTT.

CDR3 residues: CASSLLSGPSYGYTF. CDR3 coding DNA: TGTGCCAGCAGCTTACTCTCCGGGCCCAGCTATGGCTACACCTTC. V gene TRBV7-9 combines with J gene TRBJ1-2; D is undetermined. V was clipped by 2 bases and J by 4 bases, with 14 bases between them. CDR1 and CDR2 from the germline V gene are SEHNR and FQNEAQ (reference sequence). The length of the CDR3 is 15 residues. Combining the CDR3 with reference TRBV7-9 and TRBJ1-2 gives the whole variable domain DTGVSQNPRHKITKRGQNVTFRCDPISEHNRLYWYRQTLGQGPEFLTYFQNEAQLEKSRLLSDRFSAERPKGSFSTLEIQRTEQGDSAMYLCASSLLSGPSYGYTFGSGTRLTVV.

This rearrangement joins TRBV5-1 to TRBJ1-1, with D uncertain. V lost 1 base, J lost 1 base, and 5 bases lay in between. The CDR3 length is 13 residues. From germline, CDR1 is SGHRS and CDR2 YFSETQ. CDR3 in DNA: TGCGCCAGCAGCTTGAATCCGAACACTGAAGCTTTCTTT. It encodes CASSLNPNTEAFF. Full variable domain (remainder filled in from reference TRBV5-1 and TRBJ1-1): KAGVTQTPRYLIKTRGQQVTLSCSPISGHRSVSWYQQTPGQGLQFLFEYFSETQRNKGNFPGRFSGRQFSNSRSEMNVSTLELGDSALYLCASSLNPNTEAFFGQGTRLTVV.

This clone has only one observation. The CDR3 coding sequence is TGTGCCAGCAGTTCCAGAACTAGCGGGGGTTACTTC. Its protein is CASSSRTSGGYF. The chain employs TRBV28 and TRBJ2-5; 11 nucleotides match TRBD2. The length of the CDR3 is 12 residues. V shed 4 bases, J shed 14 bases, and the junction held 6 bases outside the gene matches. The germline V gene encodes CDR1 MDHEN and CDR2 SYDVKM.

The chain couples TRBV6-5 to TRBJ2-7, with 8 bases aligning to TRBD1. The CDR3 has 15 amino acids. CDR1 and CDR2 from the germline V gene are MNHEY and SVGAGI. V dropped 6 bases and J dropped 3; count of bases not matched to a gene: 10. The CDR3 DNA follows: TGTGCCAGCAGGGCCCCAGGGGGCAACGGCTACGAGCAGTACTTC. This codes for CASRAPGGNGYEQYF.

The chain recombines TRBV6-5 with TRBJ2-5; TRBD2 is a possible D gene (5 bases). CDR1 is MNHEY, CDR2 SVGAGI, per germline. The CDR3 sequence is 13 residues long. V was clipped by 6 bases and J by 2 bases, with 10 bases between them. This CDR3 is CASSQDWQETQYF. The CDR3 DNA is TGTGCCAGCAGCCAGGACTGGCAAGAGACCCAGTACTTC.

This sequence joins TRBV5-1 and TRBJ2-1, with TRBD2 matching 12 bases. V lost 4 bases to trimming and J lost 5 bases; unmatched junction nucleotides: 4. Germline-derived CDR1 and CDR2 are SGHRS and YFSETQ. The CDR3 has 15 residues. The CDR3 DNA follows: TGCGCCAGCAGCGTGACTAGCGGGAGCCACAATGAGCAGTTCTTC. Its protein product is CASSVTSGSHNEQFF. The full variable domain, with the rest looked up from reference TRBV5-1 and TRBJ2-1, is KAGVTQTPRYLIKTRGQQVTLSCSPISGHRSVSWYQQTPGQGLQFLFEYFSETQRNKGNFPGRFSGRQFSNSRSEMNVSTLELGDSALYLCASSVTSGSHNEQFFGPGTRLTVL.

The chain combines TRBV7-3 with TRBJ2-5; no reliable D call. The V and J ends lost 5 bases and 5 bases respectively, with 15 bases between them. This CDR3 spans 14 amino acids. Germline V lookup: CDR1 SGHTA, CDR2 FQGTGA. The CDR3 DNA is TGTGCCAGCAGCCTGTTGGTTGTGCGGGAGACCCAGTACTTC. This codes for CASSLLVVRETQYF.

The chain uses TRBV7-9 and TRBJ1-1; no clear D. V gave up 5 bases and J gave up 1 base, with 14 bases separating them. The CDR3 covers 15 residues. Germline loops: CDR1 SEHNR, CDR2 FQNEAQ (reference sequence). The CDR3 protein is CASSPQQTPNTEAFF. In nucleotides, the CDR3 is TGTGCCAGCAGCCCTCAACAGACACCGAACACTGAAGCTTTCTTT.

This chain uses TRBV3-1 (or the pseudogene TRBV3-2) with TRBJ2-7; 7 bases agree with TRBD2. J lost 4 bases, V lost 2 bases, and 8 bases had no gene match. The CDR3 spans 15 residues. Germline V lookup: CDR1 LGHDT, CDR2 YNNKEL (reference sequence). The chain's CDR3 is CASSQFSSGLYEQYF. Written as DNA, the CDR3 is TGTGCCAGCAGCCAATTTTCTAGCGGACTGTACGAGCAGTACTTC.

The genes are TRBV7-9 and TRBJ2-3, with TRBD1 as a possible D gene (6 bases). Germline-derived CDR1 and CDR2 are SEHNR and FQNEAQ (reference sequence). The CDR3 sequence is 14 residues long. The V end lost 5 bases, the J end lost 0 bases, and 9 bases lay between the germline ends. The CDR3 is CASSIQGSTDTQYF. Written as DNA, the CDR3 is TGTGCCAGCAGCATCCAGGGGAGCACAGATACGCAGTATTTT. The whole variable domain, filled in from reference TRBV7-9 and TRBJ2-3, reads DTGVSQNPRHKITKRGQNVTFRCDPISEHNRLYWYRQTLGQGPEFLTYFQNEAQLEKSRLLSDRFSAERPKGSFSTLEIQRTEQGDSAMYLCASSIQGSTDTQYFGPGTRLTVL.

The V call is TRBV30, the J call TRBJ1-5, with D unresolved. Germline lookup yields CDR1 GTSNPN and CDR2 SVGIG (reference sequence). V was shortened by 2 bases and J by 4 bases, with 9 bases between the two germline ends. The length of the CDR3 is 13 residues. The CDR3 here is CAWSMTRNQPQHF. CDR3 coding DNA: TGTGCCTGGAGTATGACGCGGAATCAGCCCCAGCATTTT.

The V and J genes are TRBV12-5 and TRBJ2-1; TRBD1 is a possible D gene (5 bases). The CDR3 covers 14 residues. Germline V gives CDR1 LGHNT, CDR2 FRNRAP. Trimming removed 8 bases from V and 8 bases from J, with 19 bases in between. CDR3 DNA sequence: TGTGCTAGTTCAAATTGGGAAGGGGTTGATGAGCAGTTCTTC. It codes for CASSNWEGVDEQFF.

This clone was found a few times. The CDR3 here is CASSPSGQGDRYEQYF. The CDR3 DNA reads TGTGCCAGCAGCCCTTCGGGACAGGGGGACCGCTACGAGCAGTACTTC. The J gene is TRBJ2-7, the V gene TRBV7-3; 11 nucleotides agree with TRBD1. Germline CDR1 reads SGHTA; CDR2 reads FQGTGA. The ends lost 5 bases at V and 3 bases at J; junction bases unmatched: 9. This CDR3 contains 16 residues. Variable domain in full (rest from reference TRBV7-3 and TRBJ2-7): GAGVSQTPSNKVTEKGKYVELRCDPISGHTALYWYRQSLGQGPEFLIYFQGTGAADDSGLPNDRFFAVRPEGSVSTLKIQRTERGDSAVYLCASSPSGQGDRYEQYFGPGTRLTVT.

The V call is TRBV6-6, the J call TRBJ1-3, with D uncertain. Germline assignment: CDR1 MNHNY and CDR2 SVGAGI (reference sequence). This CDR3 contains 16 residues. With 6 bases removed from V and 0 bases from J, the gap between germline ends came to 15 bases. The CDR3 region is CASSPSEPLSGNTIYF. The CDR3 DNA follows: TGTGCCAGCAGCCCTTCAGAGCCGCTCTCTGGAAACACCATATATTTT.

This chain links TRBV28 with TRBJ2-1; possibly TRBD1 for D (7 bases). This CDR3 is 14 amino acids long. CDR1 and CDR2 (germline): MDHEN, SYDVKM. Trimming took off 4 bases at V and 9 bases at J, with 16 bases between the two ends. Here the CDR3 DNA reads TGTGCCAGCAGTTCAGGGGGGATCTACGGTGAGCAGTTCTTC. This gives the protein CASSSGGIYGEQFF.

CDR3 region: CASSTSTALVQYF. CDR3 nucleotides: TGTGCCAGTAGTACCTCGACAGCCTTAGTTCAGTACTTC. The chain joins TRBV19 to TRBJ2-4; D perhaps matches TRBD1 (5 bases). V was cut by 4 bases and J by 11 bases, with 15 bases left in between. CDR1 is LNHDA, CDR2 SQIVND, per germline (reference sequence). The CDR3 loop spans 13 amino acids.

CDR3 residues: CSASGQHTEAFF. The CDR3 coding sequence is TGCAGTGCTAGTGGTCAGCACACTGAAGCTTTCTTT. This chain joins TRBV20-1 and TRBJ1-1; D is undetermined. V shed 3 bases and J shed 3 bases, with 8 bases lying between them. CDR1 and CDR2 from the germline V gene are DFQATT and SNEGSKA (reference sequence). The CDR3 runs to 12 residues.

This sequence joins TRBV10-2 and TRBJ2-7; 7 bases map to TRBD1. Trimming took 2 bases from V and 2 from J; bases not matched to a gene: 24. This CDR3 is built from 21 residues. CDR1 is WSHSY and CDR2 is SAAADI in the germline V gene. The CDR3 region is CASSERILRTGLTIPAYEQYF. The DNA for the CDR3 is TGCGCCAGCAGTGAGCGGATTCTGCGGACAGGTCTCACCATCCCCGCCTACGAGCAGTACTTC.

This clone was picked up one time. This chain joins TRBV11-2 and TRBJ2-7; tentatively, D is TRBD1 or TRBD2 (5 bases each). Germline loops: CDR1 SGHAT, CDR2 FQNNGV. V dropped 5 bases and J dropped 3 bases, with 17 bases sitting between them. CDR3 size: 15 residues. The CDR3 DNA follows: TGTGCCAGCAGCCGCGGACCCGGGGCCCACTACGAGCAGTACTTC. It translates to CASSRGPGAHYEQYF.

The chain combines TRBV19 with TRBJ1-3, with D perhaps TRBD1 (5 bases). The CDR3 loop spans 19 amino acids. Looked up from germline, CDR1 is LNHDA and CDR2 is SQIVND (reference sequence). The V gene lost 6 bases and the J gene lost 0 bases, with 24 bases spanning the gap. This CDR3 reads CASSTHPDLTGISGNTIYF. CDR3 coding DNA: TGTGCCAGTAGCACCCACCCAGACTTAACAGGAATCTCTGGAAACACCATATATTTT.

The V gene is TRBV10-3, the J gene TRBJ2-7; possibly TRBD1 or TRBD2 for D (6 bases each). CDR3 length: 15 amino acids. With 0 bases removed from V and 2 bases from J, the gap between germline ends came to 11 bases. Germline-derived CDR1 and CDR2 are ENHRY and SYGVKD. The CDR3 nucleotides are TGTGCCATCAGTGAGTCTCCAAGGGGGGCCTACGAGCAGTACTTC. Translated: CAISESPRGAYEQYF.

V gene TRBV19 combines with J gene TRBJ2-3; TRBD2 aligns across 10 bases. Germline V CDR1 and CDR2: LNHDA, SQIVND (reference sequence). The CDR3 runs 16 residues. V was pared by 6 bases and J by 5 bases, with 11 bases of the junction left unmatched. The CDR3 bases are TGTGCCAGTAGCAGAATGGGACTAGCGCAGGGAGATACGCAGTATTTT. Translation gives CASSRMGLAQGDTQYF.

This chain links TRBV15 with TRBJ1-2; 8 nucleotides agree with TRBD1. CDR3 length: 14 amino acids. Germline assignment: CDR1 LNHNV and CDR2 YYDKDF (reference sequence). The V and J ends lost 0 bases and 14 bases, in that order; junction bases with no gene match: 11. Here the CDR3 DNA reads TGTGCCACCAGCAGAGAGCGGGTACAGGGGGATCGGACCTTC. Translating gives CATSRERVQGDRTF.

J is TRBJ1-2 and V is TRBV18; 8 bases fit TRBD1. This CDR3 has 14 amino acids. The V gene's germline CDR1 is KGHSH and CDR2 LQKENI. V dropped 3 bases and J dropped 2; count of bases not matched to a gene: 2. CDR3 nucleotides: TGTGCCAGCTCACCGGACAGGGAGAACTATGGCTACACCTTC. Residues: CASSPDRENYGYTF.

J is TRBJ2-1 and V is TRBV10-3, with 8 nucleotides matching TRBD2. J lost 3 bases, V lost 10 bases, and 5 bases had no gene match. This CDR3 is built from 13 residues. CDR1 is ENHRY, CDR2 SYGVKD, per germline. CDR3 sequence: CATTGTSYNEQFF. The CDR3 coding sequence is TGTGCCACCACCGGGACTAGCTACAATGAGCAGTTCTTC.

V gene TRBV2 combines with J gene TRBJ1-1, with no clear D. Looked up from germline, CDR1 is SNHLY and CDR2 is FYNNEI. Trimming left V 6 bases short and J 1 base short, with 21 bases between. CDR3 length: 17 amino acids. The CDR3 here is CASRRRRREGWNTEAFF. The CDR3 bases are TGTGCCAGCAGGCGTCGGAGGCGGGAGGGTTGGAACACTGAAGCTTTCTTT.